The source of this TCR beta chain is a study of control samples from healthy donors and cancer patients. CDR3 length equals 15 residues. Trimming cost V 2 bases and J 0 bases, with 8 bases left between them. CDR1 and CDR2 (germline): ENHRY, SYGVKD. Method: immunoSEQ multiplex PCR; TCRdb's copy keeps in-frame clones and lacks some. The sample lists 85,000 to 120,000 clones; just over 90% were seen once. The sequencing sample was made of blood. This sequence joins TRBV10-3 and TRBJ1-3; D not resolved. This TCR was recovered from a woman aged 18-29 years in good health. The DNA for the CDR3 is TGTGCCATCAGTGAGAATCCCGCCTCTGGAAACACCATATATTTT. Its translation: CAISENPASGNTIYF.